These 14 T cell receptor beta chains share one sample of origin, sequenced in a study of blood T cell repertoires in COVID-19. The protocol was immunoSEQ multiplex PCR, while the TCRdb copy is restricted to in-frame clones and leaves out a portion. The sample lists 150,000 to 200,000 clones, around nine tenths seen once, with approximately 0.8% in the top ten. The sequenced sample consisted of PBMCs or T cells enriched from blood (not recorded which). The receptors were sampled from a woman between 18 and 29 years old who had recovered from COVID-19.

The CDR3 DNA follows: TGTGCCAGCTCACCACCGGAGGCCGATACGCAGTATTTT. It yields the protein CASSPPEADTQYF. The rearrangement uses TRBV18 and TRBJ2-3; D might be TRBD2 (5 bases). The CDR3 sequence is 13 residues long. Trimming cost V 0 bases and J 6 bases, with 7 bases left between them. The germline CDR1 and CDR2 sequences are KGHSH and LQKENI.

The chain is built from TRBV27 and TRBJ1-6, with 7 nucleotides matching TRBD1. The germline gives CDR1 MNHEY, CDR2 SMNVEV (reference sequence). The CDR3 has 15 amino acids. V shed 4 bases, J shed 2 bases, and the junction held 2 bases outside the gene matches. CDR3 in amino acids: CASSSGQAYNSPLHF. CDR3 in DNA: TGTGCCAGCAGTTCAGGACAGGCCTATAATTCACCCCTCCACTTT.

The V and J genes are TRBV25-1 and TRBJ1-1, with a tentative D call TRBD1 (5 bases). This CDR3 region has 14 residues. Trimming removed 4 bases at V and 6 bases at J, with 15 bases between. Germline V gives CDR1 MGHDK, CDR2 SYGVNS. The CDR3 loop is CASSASSGGPEAFF. The CDR3 region has the DNA TGTGCCAGCAGTGCGTCTTCGGGGGGTCCTGAAGCTTTCTTT.

This rearrangement joins TRBV19 to TRBJ2-7; the D is unclear. The V gene's germline CDR1 is LNHDA and CDR2 SQIVND (reference sequence). V was shortened by 3 bases and J by 5 bases, with 8 bases between the two germline ends. The CDR3 covers 12 residues. CDR3 amino acids: CASSIPSNEQYF. In DNA form, the CDR3 reads TGTGCCAGTAGTATCCCCAGTAACGAGCAGTACTTC.

This clone was found once. J is TRBJ2-3 and V is TRBV28; TRBD2 matches at 8 bases. The CDR3 runs to 16 residues. V trimming: 2 bases; J trimming: 2 bases; junction bases outside the gene matches: 6. In germline, CDR1 is MDHEN, CDR2 SYDVKM. The CDR3 is CASSLNSGVYTDTQYF. DNA for the CDR3: TGTGCCAGCAGTTTAAATAGCGGGGTATACACAGATACGCAGTATTTT.

The CDR3 is CASSPGTAEYSGANVLTF. CDR3 nucleotides: TGTGCCAGCAGCCCAGGGACAGCAGAGTACTCTGGGGCCAACGTCCTGACTTTC. This sequence joins TRBV2 and TRBJ2-6; TRBD1 matches at 7 bases. Unmatched junction bases numbered 11, after V lost 6 bases and J lost 0 bases. Germline V gene sequence: CDR1 SNHLY, CDR2 FYNNEI. There are 18 residues in the CDR3.

The chain uses TRBV19 and TRBJ2-7, with 10 bases that match TRBD1. CDR1 is LNHDA, CDR2 SQIVND, per germline (reference sequence). The J segment lost 5 bases and the V segment lost 3 bases, leaving 7 bases of the junction unmatched. The CDR3 has 15 residues. As DNA, the CDR3 is TGTGCCAGTAGTATCGTTTCCGGGACAGGGGACGAGCAGTACTTC. It codes for CASSIVSGTGDEQYF.

The chain employs TRBV12-3 or TRBV12-4 and TRBJ2-2; TRBD2 might be the D (6 bases). This CDR3 spans 13 amino acids. Deletions cut 3 bases from V and 6 bases from J, with 8 bases between. DNA of the CDR3: TGTGCCAGCAGTTTTTCGGGAGCCGGGGAGCTGTTTTTT. Its translation is CASSFSGAGELFF.

This rearrangement joins TRBV19 to TRBJ2-1; D may be TRBD2 (6 bases). Germline V lookup: CDR1 LNHDA, CDR2 SQIVND (reference sequence). This CDR3 is built from 13 residues. V gave up 5 bases and J gave up 9 bases, with 14 bases separating them. CDR3 DNA: TGTGCCAGTAGTGGGGGAGGAGGTGGTGAGCAGTTCTTC. Translating it yields CASSGGGGGEQFF.

This clone was detected only a few times. The chain combines TRBV30 with TRBJ2-1; 11 bases are shared with TRBD2. In germline, CDR1 is GTSNPN, CDR2 SVGIG (reference sequence). The ends lost 3 bases at V and 10 bases at J; junction bases unmatched: 2. This CDR3 contains 12 residues. CDR3 coding DNA: TGTGCCTGGAGGGGACTAGCGGAAGAGCAGTTCTTC. It specifies CAWRGLAEEQFF.

The CDR3 DNA follows: TGTGCCAGCAGCGGGGACTCAATTTACGAGCAGTACTTC. Its translation is CASSGDSIYEQYF. The rearrangement links TRBV5-6 to TRBJ2-7, with a weak D call TRBD2 (6 bases). The CDR3 is 13 residues long. Trimming removed 4 bases from V and 4 bases from J, with 12 bases in between. Germline V gene sequence: CDR1 SGHDT, CDR2 YYEEEE.

This clone was counted a few times. V usage is TRBV3-1 (or the pseudogene TRBV3-2) and J usage is TRBJ1-1; D unresolved. The CDR3 totals 13 residues. The V gene lost 0 bases and the J gene lost 3 bases, with 5 bases spanning the gap. Germline V gene sequence: CDR1 LGHDT, CDR2 YNNKEL (reference sequence). The CDR3 bases are TGTGCCAGCAGCCAAGATGCGGACACTGAAGCTTTCTTT. It translates to CASSQDADTEAFF.

This sequence joins TRBV6-4 and TRBJ2-1; 10 bases fit TRBD2. This CDR3 has 15 residues. Germline-derived CDR1 and CDR2 are MRHNA and SNTAGT. J lost 3 bases, V lost 5 bases, and 4 bases had no gene match. The CDR3 region is CASSPGTSDYNEQFF. CDR3 DNA sequence: TGTGCCAGCAGTCCCGGGACTAGCGACTACAATGAGCAGTTCTTC.

The V and J genes are TRBV7-9 and TRBJ2-5; possibly TRBD1 for D (5 bases). This CDR3 is 12 amino acids long. The germline V and J ends were trimmed by 3 bases and 7 bases, with 9 bases remaining between them. Germline CDR1 reads SEHNR; CDR2 reads FQNEAQ (reference sequence). In DNA form, the CDR3 reads TGTGCCAGCAGCTTTGGCACAGGGACCCAGTACTTC. Its protein is CASSFGTGTQYF.